This T cell receptor beta chain was sequenced during a study of Tregs in tolerant kidney transplant recipients. Unstimulated Tregs (CD4+CD25+CD127-) and CD4+CD25- non-Tregs were sorted from PBMCs. Produced via immunoSEQ multiplex PCR; TCRdb's table is partial and in-frame only. The sample includes about 240,000 clones, approximately 84% of them seen just once. The sample taken for sequencing was CD4+ T cells from blood. The TCR comes from a human donor in good health.

The CDR3 loop is CAISESQFFNEQFF. As DNA, the CDR3 is TGTGCCATCAGTGAGTCTCAGTTCTTCAATGAGCAGTTCTTC. J is TRBJ2-1 and V is TRBV10-3, with unresolved D. Germline assignment: CDR1 ENHRY and CDR2 SYGVKD. The ends were cut back, 0 bases at V and 6 bases at J, with 9 bases in the middle. The CDR3 is made up of 14 amino acids.